This T cell receptor (beta chain) is from a study of blood T cell repertoires in COVID-19. The wider study: Sources were T cells, B-cell-depleted T cells, or PBMCs; the material itself was cDNA or gDNA.

Seattle patient enrollment occurred during active infection, with longitudinal follow-up thereafter. Germline CDR1 LNHDA, CDR2 SQIVND (reference sequence). V was clipped by 7 bases and J by 7 bases; unmatched bases: 7. The CDR3 runs 14 residues. Per the study methods: Cell counts per sample came from amplifying reference gene primers. The repertoire was sequenced with immunoSEQ multiplex PCR; TCRdb's copy has only in-frame clones and lacks some. From that table come the V and J calls and clone size; the DNA was used to work out D and trimming. Of about 200,000 clones in the sample, approximately 91% were seen once.

The origin of this receptor is a man aged 50-59 years with COVID-19, enrolled during active disease. Input material: peripheral blood. V gene TRBV19 combines with J gene TRBJ1-4; TRBD1 agrees at 9 bases. CDR3 sequence (DNA): TGTGCCAGTAAAATACAGGGGGCAGGTGAAAAACTGTTTTTT. This sequence encodes CASKIQGAGEKLFF.